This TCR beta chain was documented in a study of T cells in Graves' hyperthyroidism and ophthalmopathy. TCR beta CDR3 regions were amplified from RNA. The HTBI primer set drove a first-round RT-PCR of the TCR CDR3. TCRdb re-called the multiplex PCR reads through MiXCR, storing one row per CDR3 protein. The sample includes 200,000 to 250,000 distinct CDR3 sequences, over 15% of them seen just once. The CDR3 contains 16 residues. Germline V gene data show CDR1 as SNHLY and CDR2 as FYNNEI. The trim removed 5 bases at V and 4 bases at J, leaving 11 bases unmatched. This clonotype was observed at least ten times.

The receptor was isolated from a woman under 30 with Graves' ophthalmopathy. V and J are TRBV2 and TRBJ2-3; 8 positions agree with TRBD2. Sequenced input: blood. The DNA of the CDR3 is TGTGCCAGCAGTCCCCTCTTTCGGACTAGCCCAGATACGCAGTATTTT. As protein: CASSPLFRTSPDTQYF.